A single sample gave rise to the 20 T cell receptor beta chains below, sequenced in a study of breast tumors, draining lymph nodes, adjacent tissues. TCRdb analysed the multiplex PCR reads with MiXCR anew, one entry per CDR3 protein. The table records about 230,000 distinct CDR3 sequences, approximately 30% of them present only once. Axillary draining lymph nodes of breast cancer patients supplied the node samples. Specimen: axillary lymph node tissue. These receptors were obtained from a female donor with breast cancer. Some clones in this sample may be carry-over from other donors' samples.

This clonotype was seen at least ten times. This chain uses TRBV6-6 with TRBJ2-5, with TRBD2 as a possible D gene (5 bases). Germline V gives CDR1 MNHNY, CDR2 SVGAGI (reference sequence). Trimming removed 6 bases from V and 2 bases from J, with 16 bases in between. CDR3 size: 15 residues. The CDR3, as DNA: TGTGCCAGCAGGCCCCCACTAGTCGGTCAAGAGACCCAGTACTTC. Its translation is CASRPPLVGQETQYF.

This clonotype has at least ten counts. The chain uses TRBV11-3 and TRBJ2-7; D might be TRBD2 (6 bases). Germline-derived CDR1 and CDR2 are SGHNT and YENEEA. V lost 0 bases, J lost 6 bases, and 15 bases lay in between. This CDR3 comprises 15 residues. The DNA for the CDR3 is TGTGCCAGCAGCTTAGATCAAGCGGGTCTAGGCGAGCAGTACTTC. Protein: CASSLDQAGLGEQYF.

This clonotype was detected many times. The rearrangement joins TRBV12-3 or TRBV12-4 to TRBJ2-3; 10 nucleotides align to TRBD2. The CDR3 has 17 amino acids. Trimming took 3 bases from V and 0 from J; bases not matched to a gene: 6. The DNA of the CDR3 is TGTGCCAGCAGTTTGCGGACTAGCGGAGCTAGCACAGATACGCAGTATTTT. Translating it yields CASSLRTSGASTDTQYF.

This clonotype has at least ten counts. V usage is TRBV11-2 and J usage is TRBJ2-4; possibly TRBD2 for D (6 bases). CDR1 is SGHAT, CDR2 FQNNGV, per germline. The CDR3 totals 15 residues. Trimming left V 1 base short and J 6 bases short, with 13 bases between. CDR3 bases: TGTGCCAGCAGCTTAGGAGGGATGGAGGGAAACATTCAGTACTTC. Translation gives CASSLGGMEGNIQYF. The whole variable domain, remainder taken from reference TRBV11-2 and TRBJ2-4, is EAGVAQSPRYKIIEKRQSVAFWCNPISGHATLYWYQQILGQGPKLLIQFQNNGVVDDSQLPKDRFSAERLKGVDSTLKIQPAKLEDSAVYLCASSLGGMEGNIQYFGAGTRLSVL.

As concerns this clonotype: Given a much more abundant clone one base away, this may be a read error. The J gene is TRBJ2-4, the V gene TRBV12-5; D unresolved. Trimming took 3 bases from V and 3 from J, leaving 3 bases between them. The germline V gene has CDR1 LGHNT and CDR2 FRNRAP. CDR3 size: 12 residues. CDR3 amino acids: CASGFVKNIQYF. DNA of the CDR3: TGTGCTAGTGGTTTCGTCAAAAACATTCAGTACTTC.

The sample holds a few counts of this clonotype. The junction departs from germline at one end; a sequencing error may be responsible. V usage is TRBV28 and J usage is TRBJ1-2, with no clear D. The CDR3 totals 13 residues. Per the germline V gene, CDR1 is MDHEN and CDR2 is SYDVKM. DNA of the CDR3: TGTGCCAGCAGTGCGGGTATTAACTATGCCTACACCTTC. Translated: CASSAGINYAYTF.

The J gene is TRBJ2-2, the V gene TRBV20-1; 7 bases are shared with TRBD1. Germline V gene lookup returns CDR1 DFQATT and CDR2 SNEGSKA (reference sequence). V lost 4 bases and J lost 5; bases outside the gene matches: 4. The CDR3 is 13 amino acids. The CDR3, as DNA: TGCAGTGCTACTCGACAGGGAACCGGGGAGCTGTTTTTT. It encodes CSATRQGTGELFF.

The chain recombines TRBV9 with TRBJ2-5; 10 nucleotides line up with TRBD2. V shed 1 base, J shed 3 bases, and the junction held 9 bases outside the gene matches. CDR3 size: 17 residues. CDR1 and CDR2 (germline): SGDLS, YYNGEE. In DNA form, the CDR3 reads TGTGCCAGCAGCGTACCAAGTAGCGGGAGGTTAGAAGAGACCCAGTACTTC. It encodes CASSVPSSGRLEETQYF.

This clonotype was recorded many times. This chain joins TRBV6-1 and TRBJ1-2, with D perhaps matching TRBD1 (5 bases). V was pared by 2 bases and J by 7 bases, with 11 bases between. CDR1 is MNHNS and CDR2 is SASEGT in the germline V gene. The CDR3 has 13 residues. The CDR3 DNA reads TGTGCCAGCAGTGAATTACGGGGGTCTGGCTACACCTTC. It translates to CASSELRGSGYTF.

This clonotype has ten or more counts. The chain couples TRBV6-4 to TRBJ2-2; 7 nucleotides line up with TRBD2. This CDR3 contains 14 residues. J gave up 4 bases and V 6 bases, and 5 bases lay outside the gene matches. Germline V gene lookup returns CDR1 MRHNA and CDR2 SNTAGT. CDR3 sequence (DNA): TGTGCCAGCAGCCGGGACTACGGCACCGGGGAGCTGTTTTTT. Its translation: CASSRDYGTGELFF.

The CDR3 coding sequence is TGCAGTGCTACCGACGGGGGACTAGCGGCAGGGCCTGAGAATGAGCAGTTCTTC. Translated: CSATDGGLAAGPENEQFF. The chain uses TRBV20-1 and TRBJ2-1, with 11 positions matching TRBD2. The germline CDR1 and CDR2 sequences are DFQATT and SNEGSKA (reference sequence). V lost 4 bases to trimming and J lost 7 bases; unmatched junction nucleotides: 18. CDR3 size: 18 residues.

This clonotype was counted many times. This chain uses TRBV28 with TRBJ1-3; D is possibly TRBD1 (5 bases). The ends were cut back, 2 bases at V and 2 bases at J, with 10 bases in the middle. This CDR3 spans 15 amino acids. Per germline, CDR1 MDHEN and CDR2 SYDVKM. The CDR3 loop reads CASSLRTGPGNTIYF. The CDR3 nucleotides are TGTGCCAGCAGTTTACGAACAGGACCTGGAAACACCATATATTTT.

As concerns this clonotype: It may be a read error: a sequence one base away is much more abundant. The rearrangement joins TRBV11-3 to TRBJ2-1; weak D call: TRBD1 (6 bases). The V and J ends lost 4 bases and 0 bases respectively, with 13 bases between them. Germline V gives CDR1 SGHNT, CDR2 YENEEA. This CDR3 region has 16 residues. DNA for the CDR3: TGTGCCAGCAGCTCCAGGGGAAAGACCTCCTACAATGAGCAGTTCTTC. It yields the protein CASSSRGKTSYNEQFF.

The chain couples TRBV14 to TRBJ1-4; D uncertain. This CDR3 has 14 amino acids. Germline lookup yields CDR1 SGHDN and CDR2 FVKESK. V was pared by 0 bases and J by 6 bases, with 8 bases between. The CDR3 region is CASSQDRIYEKLFF. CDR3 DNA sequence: TGTGCCAGCAGCCAAGACAGGATCTATGAAAAACTGTTTTTT.

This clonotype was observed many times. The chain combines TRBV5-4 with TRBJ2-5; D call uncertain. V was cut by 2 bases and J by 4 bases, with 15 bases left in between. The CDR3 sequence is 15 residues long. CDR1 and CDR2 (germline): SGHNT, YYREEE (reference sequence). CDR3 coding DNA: TGTGCCAGCAGCTTCCCCGGCAATCCGGGAGAGACCCAGTACTTC. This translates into CASSFPGNPGETQYF.

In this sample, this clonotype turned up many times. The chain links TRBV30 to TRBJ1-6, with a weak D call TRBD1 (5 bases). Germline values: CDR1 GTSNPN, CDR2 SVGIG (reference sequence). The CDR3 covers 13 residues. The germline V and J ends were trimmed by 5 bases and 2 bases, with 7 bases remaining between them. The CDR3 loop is CAWLDTYNSPLHF. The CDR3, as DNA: TGTGCCTGGTTGGACACCTATAATTCACCCCTCCACTTT.

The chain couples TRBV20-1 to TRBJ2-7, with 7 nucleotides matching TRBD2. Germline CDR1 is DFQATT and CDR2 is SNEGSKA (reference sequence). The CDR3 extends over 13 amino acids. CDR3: CSAASGGGNEQHV. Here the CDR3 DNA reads TGCAGTGCTGCTTCGGGGGGAGGGAACGAGCAGCACGTC.

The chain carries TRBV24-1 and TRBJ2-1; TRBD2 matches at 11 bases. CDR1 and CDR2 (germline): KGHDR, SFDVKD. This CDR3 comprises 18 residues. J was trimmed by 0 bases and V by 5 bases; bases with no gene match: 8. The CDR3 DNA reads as TGTGCCACCAGTGTTGCTAGCGGGAGGATTGGCTCCTACAATGAGCAGTTCTTC. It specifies CATSVASGRIGSYNEQFF.

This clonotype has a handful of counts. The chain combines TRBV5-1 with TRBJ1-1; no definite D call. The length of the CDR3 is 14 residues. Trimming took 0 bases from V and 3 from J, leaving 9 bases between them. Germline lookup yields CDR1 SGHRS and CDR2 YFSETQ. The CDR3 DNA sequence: TGCGCCAGCAGCTTGGTTGGCGGGGACACTGAAGCTTTCTTT. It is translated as CASSLVGGDTEAFF.

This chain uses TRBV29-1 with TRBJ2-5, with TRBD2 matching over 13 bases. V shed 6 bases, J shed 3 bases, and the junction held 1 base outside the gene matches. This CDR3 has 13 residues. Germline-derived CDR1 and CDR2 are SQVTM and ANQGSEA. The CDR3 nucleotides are TGCAGCGTCGGACTAGCGGGAGAAGAGACCCAGTACTTC. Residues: CSVGLAGEETQYF.